This T cell receptor (beta chain) stems from a study of blood T cell repertoires in COVID-19. Looking at the study overall: Sites across the United States, Italy and Spain contributed samples from acute and convalescent COVID-19. PBMCs, B-cell-depleted T cells, or T cells were the source of the cDNA or gDNA that made up the material.

Trimming took off 2 bases at V and 4 bases at J, with 7 bases between the two ends. Germline-derived CDR1 and CDR2 are SGHTS and YDEGEE. This CDR3 contains 13 residues. In the study's own analysis: The authors estimated nucleated cell counts from reference gene primer amplification. Using immunoSEQ multiplex PCR, the repertoire was profiled, and TCRdb retains in-frame clones only, with some absent. V and J calls and clone size come straight from that table; D and trimming were deduced from the DNA. Among about 240,000 clones listed, about four fifths were seen once. The chain employs TRBV5-8 and TRBJ1-5; D unclear. Specimen: peripheral blood. The receptor was derived from a woman in her 70s with acute or convalescent COVID-19. The CDR3 reads CASSFGGNQPQHF. DNA for the CDR3: TGTGCCAGCAGCTTCGGAGGAAATCAGCCCCAGCATTTT. The full variable domain, in which reference TRBV5-8 and TRBJ1-5 provide the parts outside the CDR3, is EAGVTQSPTHLIKTRGQQATLRCSPISGHTSVYWYQQALGLGLQFLLWYDEGEERNRGNFPPRFSGRQFPNYSSELNVNALELEDSALYLCASSFGGNQPQHFGDGTRLSIL.